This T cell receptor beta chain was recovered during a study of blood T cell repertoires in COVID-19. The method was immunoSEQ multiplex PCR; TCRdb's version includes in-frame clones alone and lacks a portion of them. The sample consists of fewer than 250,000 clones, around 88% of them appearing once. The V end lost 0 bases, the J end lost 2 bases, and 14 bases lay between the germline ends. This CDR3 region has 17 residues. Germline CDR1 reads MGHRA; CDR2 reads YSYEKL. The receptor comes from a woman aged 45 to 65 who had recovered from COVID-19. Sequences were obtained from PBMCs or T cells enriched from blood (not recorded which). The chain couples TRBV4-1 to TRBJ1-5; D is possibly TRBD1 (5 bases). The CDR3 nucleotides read TGCGCCAGCAGCCAAGAATGGGGCCTCCAGGGCAATCAGCCCCAGCATTTT. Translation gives CASSQEWGLQGNQPQHF.